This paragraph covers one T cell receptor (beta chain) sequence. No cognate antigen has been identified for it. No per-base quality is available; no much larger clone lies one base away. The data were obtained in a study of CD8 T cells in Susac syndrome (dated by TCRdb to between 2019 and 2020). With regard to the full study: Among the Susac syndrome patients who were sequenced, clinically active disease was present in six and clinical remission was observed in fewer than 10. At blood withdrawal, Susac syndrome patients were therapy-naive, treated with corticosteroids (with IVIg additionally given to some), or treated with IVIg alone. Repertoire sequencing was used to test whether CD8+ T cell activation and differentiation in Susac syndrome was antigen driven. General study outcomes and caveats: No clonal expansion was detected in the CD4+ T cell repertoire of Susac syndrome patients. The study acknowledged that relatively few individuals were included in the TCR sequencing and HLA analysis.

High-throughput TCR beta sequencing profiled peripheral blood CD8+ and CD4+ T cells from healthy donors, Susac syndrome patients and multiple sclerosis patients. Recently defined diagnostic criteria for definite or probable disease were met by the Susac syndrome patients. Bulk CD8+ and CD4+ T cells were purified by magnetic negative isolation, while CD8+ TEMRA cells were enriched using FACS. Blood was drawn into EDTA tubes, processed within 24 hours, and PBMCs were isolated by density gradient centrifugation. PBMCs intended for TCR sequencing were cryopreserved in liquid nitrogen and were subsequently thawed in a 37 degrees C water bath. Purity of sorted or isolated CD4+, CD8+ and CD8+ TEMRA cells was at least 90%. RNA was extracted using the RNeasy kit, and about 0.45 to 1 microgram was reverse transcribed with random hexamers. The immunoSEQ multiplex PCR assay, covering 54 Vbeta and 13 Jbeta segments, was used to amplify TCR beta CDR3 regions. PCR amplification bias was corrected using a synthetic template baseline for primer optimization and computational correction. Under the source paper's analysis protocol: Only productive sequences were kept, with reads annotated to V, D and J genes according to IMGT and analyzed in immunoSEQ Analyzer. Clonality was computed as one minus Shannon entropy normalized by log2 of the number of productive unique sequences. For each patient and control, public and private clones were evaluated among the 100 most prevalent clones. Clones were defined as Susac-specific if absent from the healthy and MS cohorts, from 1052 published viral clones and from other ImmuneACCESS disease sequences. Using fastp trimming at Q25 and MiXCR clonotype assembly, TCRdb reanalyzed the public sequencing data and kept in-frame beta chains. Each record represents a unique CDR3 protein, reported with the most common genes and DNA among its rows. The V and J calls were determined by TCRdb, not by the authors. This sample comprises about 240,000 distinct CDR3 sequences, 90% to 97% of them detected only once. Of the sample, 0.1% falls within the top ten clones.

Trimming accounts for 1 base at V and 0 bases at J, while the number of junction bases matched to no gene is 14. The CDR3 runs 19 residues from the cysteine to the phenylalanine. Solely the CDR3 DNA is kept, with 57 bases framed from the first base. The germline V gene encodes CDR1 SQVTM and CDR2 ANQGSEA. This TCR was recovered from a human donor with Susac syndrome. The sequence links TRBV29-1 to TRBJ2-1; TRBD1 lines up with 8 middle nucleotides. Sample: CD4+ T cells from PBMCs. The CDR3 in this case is CSVEAGQEGSVSSYNEQFF. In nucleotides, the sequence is TGCAGCGTTGAAGCGGGACAGGAGGGGTCCGTGAGCTCCTACAATGAGCAGTTCTTC.